This T cell receptor (beta chain) comes out of a study of blood T cells in healthy people across ages. The CDR3 is 15 amino acids. The germline gives CDR1 SGHRS, CDR2 YFSETQ. Trimming at V came to 2 bases and at J to 7 bases, leaving 8 bases not matched to a gene. The use of a sample-barcoded 5' primer and a J-beta primer mix characterized a second PCR of roughly 7 to 11 cycles. TCRdb analysed the 5' RACE reads with MiXCR anew, one entry per CDR3 protein. Among hundreds of thousands of distinct CDR3 sequences listed, roughly 50% were seen once. Study-wide results and caveats: A strong correlation was found between TCR beta diversity and the percentage of naive T cells. Using unsorted PBMCs precluded a conclusive naive versus antigen-experienced comparison.

Turning to this clonotype: Its specificity is unknown.

Sequenced: blood. The source of this sequence is a man aged 25 to 40 in good health. The chain couples TRBV5-1 to TRBJ2-1; the match to TRBD2 covers 8 bases. CDR3 in DNA: TGCGCCAGCAGCTTATGGGCGGGAGGAGAGAATGAGCAGTTCTTC. It encodes CASSLWAGGENEQFF.